These 27 T cell receptor beta chains were all obtained from the same sample, sequenced in a study of Ad26.COV2.S vaccination and SARS-CoV-2 variants. Repertoires were generated with immunoSEQ multiplex PCR, while TCRdb's copy carries only in-frame clones and drops some. The sample holds under 600,000 clones, 89% seen once. The treatment was: around 19 received Ad26.COV2.S at low or high dose, single or two shots; 5 received placebo; per-sample allocation not given. Sampling was performed 63 days after the first vaccine or placebo injection. Material: peripheral blood, obtained in a trial of Ad26.COV2.S vaccine versus placebo. The receptors come from a person aged 18-65 years who received the Ad26.COV2.S COVID-19 vaccine or a placebo.

This chain links TRBV9 with TRBJ1-3; D is unclear. CDR3 length: 14 residues. V was pared by 2 bases and J by 9 bases, with 15 bases between. Germline V lookup: CDR1 SGDLS, CDR2 YYNGEE. CDR3 DNA sequence: TGTGCCAGCAGCGTTGGCAGGTCGGTGAGCACCATATATTTT. Translation gives CASSVGRSVSTIYF.

The chain employs TRBV4-2 and TRBJ2-5; D unclear. The V and J ends lost 3 bases and 1 base respectively, with 9 bases between them. The CDR3 loop spans 14 amino acids. Germline loops: CDR1 LGHNA, CDR2 YNFKEQ. The CDR3 DNA reads TGTGCCAGCAGCCATCCGGGTTCCCAAGAGACCCAGTACTTC. Translating it yields CASSHPGSQETQYF.

This sequence joins TRBV7-9 and TRBJ1-1; TRBD1 might be the D (5 bases). Trimming removed 5 bases from V and 2 bases from J, with 15 bases in between. Per the germline V gene, CDR1 is SEHNR and CDR2 is FQNEAQ (reference sequence). The CDR3 covers 15 residues. The CDR3, as DNA: TGTGCCAGCAGCCTCGGGACCCCCAGAAACACTGAAGCTTTCTTT. Translated: CASSLGTPRNTEAFF.

The chain has TRBV24-1 and TRBJ2-1; 12 positions match TRBD1. CDR3 size: 20 residues. V lost 5 bases and J lost 7; bases outside the gene matches: 20. In germline, CDR1 is KGHDR, CDR2 SFDVKD. Here the CDR3 DNA reads TGTGCCACCAGTGGTGGGACAGGGGGCACTAGCGAGATATCTTGGAATGAGCAGTTCTTC. It is translated as CATSGGTGGTSEISWNEQFF.

V and J are TRBV27 and TRBJ1-1; D possibly corresponds to TRBD1 (6 bases). CDR3 size: 16 residues. Trimming left V 2 bases short and J 0 bases short, with 13 bases between. Germline V gene data show CDR1 as MNHEY and CDR2 as SMNVEV (reference sequence). CDR3 DNA: TGTGCCAGCAGTTTAATCCCACAGGGAATGAACACTGAAGCTTTCTTT. This translates into CASSLIPQGMNTEAFF.

CDR3 region: CASSQAGLGDFNEQFF. DNA for the CDR3: TGTGCCAGCAGCCAAGCGGGACTAGGGGATTTCAATGAGCAGTTCTTC. V gene TRBV3-1 (or the pseudogene TRBV3-2) combines with J gene TRBJ2-1; 8 bases are shared with TRBD2. The CDR3 totals 16 residues. V lost 1 base to trimming and J lost 6 bases; unmatched junction nucleotides: 8. The germline gives CDR1 LGHDT, CDR2 YNNKEL (reference sequence).

The rearrangement joins TRBV7-9 to TRBJ1-1; D is unclear. V lost 2 bases to trimming and J lost 1 base, with 8 bases between them. CDR1 and CDR2 from the germline V gene are SEHNR and FQNEAQ (reference sequence). This CDR3 is 14 amino acids long. Here the CDR3 DNA reads TGTGCCAGCAGCTTACCCCAACGGAACACTGAAGCTTTCTTT. Its protein product is CASSLPQRNTEAFF.

The chain couples TRBV5-8 to TRBJ2-5; TRBD1 might be the D (5 bases). Germline V gene sequence: CDR1 SGHTS, CDR2 YDEGEE. This CDR3 has 15 residues. V lost 4 bases and J lost 3, with 16 bases in between. In DNA form, the CDR3 reads TGTGCCAGCAGCCCTGGGGTAATACAGGAAGAGACCCAGTACTTC. It specifies CASSPGVIQEETQYF.

The rearrangement uses TRBV30 and TRBJ2-2; possibly TRBD1 or TRBD2 for D (6 bases each). CDR1 and CDR2 from the germline V gene are GTSNPN and SVGIG (reference sequence). Trimming shortened V by 4 bases and J by 4 bases, and 7 bases separated the two germline ends. The CDR3 is 12 amino acids. CDR3: CAWKGGTGELFF. The CDR3 nucleotides are TGTGCCTGGAAGGGGGGCACCGGGGAGCTGTTTTTT.

V is TRBV6-2 or TRBV6-3 and J is TRBJ1-2; 9 bases are a match to TRBD1. J lost 1 base, V lost 5 bases, and 5 bases had no gene match. This CDR3 spans 15 amino acids. Germline V CDR1 and CDR2: MNHEY, SVGEGT. The DNA of the CDR3 is TGTGCCAGCAGTGTCCCGGGACAGGGTAACTATGGCTACACCTTC. This codes for CASSVPGQGNYGYTF.

The V gene is TRBV27, the J gene TRBJ2-1; 11 positions match TRBD2. The ends lost 4 bases at V and 5 bases at J; junction bases unmatched: 4. This CDR3 contains 15 residues. The germline V gene encodes CDR1 MNHEY and CDR2 SMNVEV (reference sequence). CDR3 coding DNA: TGTGCCAGCAGTTCCGGGACTAGCGGTAACAATGAGCAGTTCTTC. This sequence encodes CASSSGTSGNNEQFF.

The rearrangement links TRBV28 to TRBJ2-3; 13 bases agree with TRBD2. Germline V gene sequence: CDR1 MDHEN, CDR2 SYDVKM. The CDR3 sequence is 16 residues long. V trimming: 4 bases; J trimming: 5 bases; junction bases outside the gene matches: 6. The CDR3 DNA reads TGTGCCAGCAGTTCAGCGGGACTAGCGGGACGAGATACGCAGTATTTT. Encoded protein: CASSSAGLAGRDTQYF.

The chain combines TRBV11-3 with TRBJ2-2; 14 positions agree with TRBD2. The CDR3 sequence is 17 residues long. CDR1 is SGHNT and CDR2 is YENEEA in the germline V gene. J was trimmed by 3 bases and V by 5 bases; bases with no gene match: 5. CDR3 nucleotides: TGTGCCAGCAGCCCGGGACTAGCGGGGGAATACACCGGGGAGCTGTTTTTT. This translates into CASSPGLAGEYTGELFF. Full variable domain (missing parts from reference TRBV11-3 and TRBJ2-2): EAGVVQSPRYKIIEKKQPVAFWCNPISGHNTLYWYLQNLGQGPELLIRYENEEAVDDSQLPKDRFSAERLKGVDSTLKIQPAELGDSAVYLCASSPGLAGEYTGELFFGEGSRLTVL.

This chain links TRBV5-1 with TRBJ2-1, with D perhaps matching TRBD1 or TRBD2 (6 bases each). Germline V CDR1 and CDR2: SGHRS, YFSETQ. CDR3 length: 15 amino acids. Trimming removed 3 bases from V and 2 bases from J, with 12 bases in between. The CDR3 loop reads CASSSVGGAYNEQFF. In nucleotides, the CDR3 is TGCGCCAGCAGCTCGGTCGGGGGCGCCTACAATGAGCAGTTCTTC.

The genes are TRBV11-2 and TRBJ1-6; 12 bases line up with TRBD1. CDR1 is SGHAT and CDR2 is FQNNGV in the germline V gene. Unmatched junction bases numbered 7, after V lost 3 bases and J lost 10 bases. This CDR3 has 16 amino acids. DNA for the CDR3: TGTGCCAGCAGCTTTGCGGGACAGGGGGCGAAATCACCCCTCCACTTT. This codes for CASSFAGQGAKSPLHF.

On this clone: Other DNA variants within this sample encode the same CDR3. The chain employs TRBV12-3 or TRBV12-4 and TRBJ2-1; D gene uncertain. The CDR3 extends over 10 amino acids. V shed 2 bases and J shed 9 bases, with 2 bases lying between them. The CDR3 loop reads CASSLSEQFF. In DNA, the CDR3 is TGTGCCAGCAGTTTAAGTGAGCAGTTCTTC.

V usage is TRBV6-2 or TRBV6-3 and J usage is TRBJ2-5; TRBD2 is a possible D gene (5 bases). The CDR3 is 15 residues long. The germline gives CDR1 MNHEY, CDR2 SVGEGT. Trimming removed 2 bases from V and 5 bases from J, with 15 bases in between. The CDR3 is CASSYVGASRETQYF. CDR3 nucleotide sequence: TGTGCCAGCAGTTACGTCGGAGCTAGCCGTGAGACCCAGTACTTC.

The V and J genes are TRBV7-9 and TRBJ1-1; D is uncertain. Germline V gene sequence: CDR1 SEHNR, CDR2 FQNEAQ (reference sequence). With 3 bases removed from V and 0 bases from J, the gap between germline ends came to 8 bases. The CDR3 is made up of 14 amino acids. Here the CDR3 reads CASSFVGVNTEAFF. The DNA of the CDR3 is TGTGCCAGCAGCTTCGTCGGGGTGAACACTGAAGCTTTCTTT.

This clone was seen once. The genes are TRBV27 and TRBJ2-2, with a weak D call TRBD1 (6 bases). From germline, CDR1 is MNHEY and CDR2 SMNVEV (reference sequence). This CDR3 is 14 amino acids long. V was clipped by 4 bases and J by 5 bases, with 11 bases between them. CDR3 residues: CASSWGRRTGELFF. The CDR3 DNA follows: TGTGCCAGCAGTTGGGGGCGAAGGACCGGGGAGCTGTTTTTT.

The V call is TRBV14, the J call TRBJ2-1; 9 bases map to TRBD2. The CDR3 has 13 amino acids. Germline V gives CDR1 SGHDN, CDR2 FVKESK. With 2 bases clipped from V and 10 bases from J, the junction kept 3 bases outside the gene matches. CDR3 DNA sequence: TGTGCCAGCAGCCAAAGTCTAGCGGGGGAGCAGTTCTTC. This gives the protein CASSQSLAGEQFF.

V gene TRBV15 combines with J gene TRBJ1-1; D perhaps matches TRBD1 (5 bases). CDR3 length equals 16 residues. Deletions cut 0 bases from V and 4 bases from J, with 15 bases between. Germline V gene data show CDR1 as LNHNV and CDR2 as YYDKDF (reference sequence). The CDR3 is CATSRDYGRGGTEAFF. The CDR3 DNA reads as TGTGCCACCAGCAGAGATTATGGTCGGGGGGGCACTGAAGCTTTCTTT.

V is TRBV10-2 and J is TRBJ2-7; weak D call: TRBD1 (6 bases). CDR1 and CDR2 from the germline V gene are WSHSY and SAAADI. This CDR3 comprises 14 residues. V was trimmed by 8 bases and J by 0 bases, leaving 14 bases between them. The CDR3 region has the DNA TGCGCCAGCCTTTCACAGGGTCGCTCCTACGAGCAGTACTTC. This codes for CASLSQGRSYEQYF.

V is TRBV5-8 and J is TRBJ1-5; 8 bases map to TRBD1. This CDR3 contains 17 residues. CDR1 and CDR2 from the germline V gene are SGHTS and YDEGEE. With V trimmed by 4 bases and J by 2 bases, 11 bases remained unmatched. The CDR3 here is CASSAGGVFEGNQPQHF. CDR3 nucleotides: TGTGCCAGCAGCGCAGGGGGCGTTTTTGAAGGCAATCAGCCCCAGCATTTT.

In nucleotides, the CDR3 is TGTGCCAGCAGCCTAGGACAGGGGCGGATCGAGCAGTACTTC. Residues: CASSLGQGRIEQYF. The chain uses TRBV7-9 and TRBJ2-7; 9 bases are shared with TRBD1. Germline V lookup: CDR1 SEHNR, CDR2 FQNEAQ (reference sequence). The CDR3 contains 14 residues. With 5 bases clipped from V and 6 bases from J, the junction kept 8 bases outside the gene matches. The variable domain in full, completed from reference TRBV7-9 and TRBJ2-7, reads DTGVSQNPRHKITKRGQNVTFRCDPISEHNRLYWYRQTLGQGPEFLTYFQNEAQLEKSRLLSDRFSAERPKGSFSTLEIQRTEQGDSAMYLCASSLGQGRIEQYFGPGTRLTVT.

In the case of this clone: This specimen includes other DNA sequences encoding the same CDR3. The rearrangement uses TRBV5-1 and TRBJ2-5; no clear D. The length of the CDR3 is 12 residues. The germline CDR1 and CDR2 sequences are SGHRS and YFSETQ. V was cut by 0 bases and J by 1 base, with 1 base left in between. The CDR3 region is CASSLAQETQYF. For the CDR3, the DNA is TGCGCCAGCAGCTTGGCCCAAGAGACCCAGTACTTC.

This clone was seen a few times. DNA of the CDR3: TGTGCCAGCAGACCAGGGGCTTCCTCCCTGGCTTTCTTT. Translating it yields CASRPGASSLAFF. The chain uses TRBV3-1 (or the pseudogene TRBV3-2) and TRBJ1-1; tentatively, D is TRBD1 (6 bases). Germline CDR1 reads LGHDT; CDR2 reads YNNKEL (reference sequence). CDR3 size: 13 residues. V gave up 6 bases and J gave up 11 bases, with 19 bases separating them.

This chain uses TRBV30 with TRBJ1-5; 7 bases are shared with TRBD1. The germline V gene encodes CDR1 GTSNPN and CDR2 SVGIG (reference sequence). The CDR3 is 15 residues long. V was clipped by 0 bases and J by 3 bases; unmatched bases: 5. The DNA of the CDR3 is TGTGCCTGGAGTGTGAAAGACAGGGCCAATCAGCCCCAGCATTTT. This gives the protein CAWSVKDRANQPQHF. The complete variable domain, with remaining parts taken from reference TRBV30 and TRBJ1-5, reads SQTIHQWPATLVQPVGSPLSLECTVEGTSNPNLYWYRQAAGRGLQLLFYSVGIGQISSEVPQNLSASRPQDRQFILSSKKLLLSDSGFYLCAWSVKDRANQPQHFGDGTRLSIL.